One and the same sample provided the 30 T cell receptor beta chains below, sequenced in a study of response to subunit inactivated influenza vaccine. TCRdb analysed the RT-PCR reads with MiXCR anew, one entry per CDR3 protein. This sample carries about 180,000 distinct CDR3 sequences, approximately 8.7% of them seen once, and the ten largest clones take around 9.9%. Sequences were derived from non-naive T cells sorted from PBMCs, sampled on the day of vaccination. The receptors originated from a man aged 50 to 59 who received an inactivated influenza vaccine.

The chain combines TRBV2 with TRBJ2-3; D possibly uses TRBD1 or TRBD2 (5 bases each). The germline gives CDR1 SNHLY, CDR2 FYNNEI. V was cut by 10 bases and J by 0 bases, with 14 bases left in between. The CDR3 is 14 residues long. The CDR3 coding sequence is TGTGCCACGTCAGGGACGCCGAGCACAGATACGCAGTATTTT. It encodes CATSGTPSTDTQYF.

This clonotype turned up a few times. This chain links TRBV28 with TRBJ1-2; no firm D call. Trimming took off 4 bases at V and 5 bases at J, with 5 bases between the two ends. From germline, CDR1 is MDHEN and CDR2 SYDVKM. This CDR3 is built from 11 residues. This CDR3 reads CASSWMYGYTF. CDR3 in DNA: TGTGCCAGCAGTTGGATGTATGGCTACACCTTC.

The sample holds a few counts of this clonotype. The chain is built from TRBV29-1 and TRBJ1-2, with TRBD1 matching over 7 bases. Germline values: CDR1 SQVTM, CDR2 ANQGSEA. The CDR3 totals 13 residues. With 6 bases clipped from V and 1 base from J, the junction kept 5 bases outside the gene matches. In DNA form, the CDR3 reads TGCAGCGTCCGAAGGGACAGTAACTATGGCTACACCTTC. Translation gives CSVRRDSNYGYTF.

This clonotype occurred many times. The J gene is TRBJ2-1, the V gene TRBV6-2 or TRBV6-3, with 10 bases fitting TRBD2. With 6 bases clipped from V and 5 bases from J, the junction kept 7 bases outside the gene matches. This CDR3 has 15 residues. Germline V gene sequence: CDR1 MNHEY, CDR2 SVGEGT. The CDR3 nucleotides are TGTGCCAGCAGGCGTAGCGGGGGGTCCCACAATGAGCAGTTCTTC. The encoded protein is CASRRSGGSHNEQFF.

J is TRBJ2-5 and V is TRBV20-1, with a possible D match to TRBD1 (5 bases). Germline values: CDR1 DFQATT, CDR2 SNEGSKA (reference sequence). This CDR3 has 12 amino acids. V dropped 4 bases and J dropped 9 bases, with 15 bases sitting between them. DNA for the CDR3: TGCAGTGCTACGCAGGGCCCGCTATCCCAGTACTTC. Protein product: CSATQGPLSQYF.

CDR3: CASSWTGMEKLFF. The CDR3 region has the DNA TGTGCCAGCAGCTGGACAGGGATGGAAAAACTGTTTTTT. The chain joins TRBV7-9 to TRBJ1-4; 8 nucleotides align to TRBD1. Germline CDR1 reads SEHNR; CDR2 reads FQNEAQ (reference sequence). The trim removed 4 bases at V and 8 bases at J, leaving 3 bases unmatched. This CDR3 is 13 amino acids long.

This clonotype was observed a handful of times. The chain couples TRBV6-2 or TRBV6-3 to TRBJ1-1; D is unclear. The V and J ends lost 6 bases and 1 base respectively, with 12 bases between them. The CDR3 consists of 14 residues. Germline CDR1 is MNHEY and CDR2 is SVGEGT. This CDR3 reads CASREREGNTEAFF. In nucleotides, the CDR3 is TGTGCCAGCAGGGAAAGGGAGGGGAACACTGAAGCTTTCTTT.

This clonotype was seen a few times. This chain links TRBV11-1 with TRBJ2-2, with 8 bases that match TRBD1. With V trimmed by 0 bases and J by 1 base, 10 bases remained unmatched. This CDR3 comprises 19 residues. Germline values: CDR1 SGHAT, CDR2 FQDESV (reference sequence). For the CDR3, the DNA is TGTGCCAGCAGCTTAGCGGGCAGGGGGCTTATCAGGAACACCGGGGAGCTGTTTTTT. This sequence encodes CASSLAGRGLIRNTGELFF. The entire variable domain, with the rest obtained from reference TRBV11-1 and TRBJ2-2, is as follows: EAEVAQSPRYKITEKSQAVAFWCDPISGHATLYWYRQILGQGPELLVQFQDESVVDDSQLPKDRFSAERLKGVDSTLKIQPAELGDSAMYLCASSLAGRGLIRNTGELFFGEGSRLTVL.

This clonotype was recorded at least ten times. The chain couples TRBV18 to TRBJ2-7; D gene uncertain. The CDR3 extends over 14 amino acids. Germline V gene data show CDR1 as KGHSH and CDR2 as LQKENI. V was cut by 2 bases and J by 5 bases, with 13 bases left in between. DNA for the CDR3: TGTGCCAGCTCACCAGGAGTACGGTGGAACGAGCAGTACTTC. Translated, it gives CASSPGVRWNEQYF.

V usage is TRBV19 and J usage is TRBJ2-1; 8 bases fit TRBD2. The CDR3 covers 16 residues. The V and J ends lost 2 bases and 0 bases, in that order; junction bases with no gene match: 3. Germline CDR1 is LNHDA and CDR2 is SQIVND (reference sequence). The CDR3 DNA reads as TGTGCCAGTAGTATAACGGCGGGAGGCTCCTACAATGAGCAGTTCTTC. It is translated as CASSITAGGSYNEQFF.

This clonotype was observed at least ten times. This chain uses TRBV7-9 with TRBJ1-5; D perhaps matches TRBD1 (6 bases). The V gene's germline CDR1 is SEHNR and CDR2 FQNEAQ (reference sequence). The CDR3 has 13 residues. The V end lost 3 bases, the J end lost 5 bases, and 8 bases lay between the germline ends. The CDR3 region is CASSFAGDQPQHF. In DNA, the CDR3 is TGTGCCAGCAGCTTTGCAGGGGATCAGCCCCAGCATTTT.

This clonotype was seen a few times. The chain has TRBV10-3 and TRBJ2-5; the match to TRBD1 covers 8 bases. The CDR3 is 14 amino acids. J was trimmed by 5 bases and V by 6 bases; bases with no gene match: 8. The germline gives CDR1 ENHRY, CDR2 SYGVKD. The CDR3 DNA follows: TGTGCCATCAGCTTCCAGGGGGCGCGTGAGACCCAGTACTTC. Its protein product is CAISFQGARETQYF.

V and J are TRBV5-1 and TRBJ2-6; 11 bases match TRBD1. V was pared by 0 bases and J by 4 bases, with 9 bases of the junction left unmatched. The CDR3 is made up of 19 amino acids. Germline V CDR1 and CDR2: SGHRS, YFSETQ. CDR3 DNA sequence: TGCGCCAGCAGCTTGGGTGGTGGACAGGGGGCGTCGGGGGCCAACGTCCTGACTTTC. Its protein is CASSLGGGQGASGANVLTF.

This clonotype has a handful of counts. V and J are TRBV20-1 and TRBJ1-4, with D unclear. V gave up 3 bases and J gave up 5 bases, with 13 bases separating them. Germline V gives CDR1 DFQATT, CDR2 SNEGSKA (reference sequence). The CDR3 loop spans 14 amino acids. For the CDR3, the DNA is TGCAGTGCTAGGCCAACGGGCGGAAATGAAAAACTGTTTTTT. It specifies CSARPTGGNEKLFF.

The chain has TRBV30 and TRBJ2-5, with D unclear. Trimming took off 0 bases at V and 2 bases at J, with 10 bases between the two ends. Germline CDR1 and CDR2: GTSNPN and SVGIG (reference sequence). The CDR3 is 14 amino acids. The CDR3, as DNA: TGTGCCTGGAGTGTAGGTATTAGTCAAGAGACCCAGTACTTC. Amino acid sequence: CAWSVGISQETQYF.

This clonotype turned up a few times. This chain links TRBV7-2 with TRBJ2-1; TRBD2 agrees at 7 bases. The CDR3 totals 20 residues. V dropped 0 bases and J dropped 8; count of bases not matched to a gene: 22. The germline CDR1 and CDR2 sequences are SGHTA and FQGNSA. The CDR3 nucleotides read TGTGCCAGCAGCTTAGCCCCCCCGTGGGTTCTGGGCGGGAGTAGGGATGAGCAGTTCTTC. It translates to CASSLAPPWVLGGSRDEQFF.

Notes on this clonotype: A much larger clone lies a single base off, so this may be a read error. The genes are TRBV11-2 and TRBJ1-2, with TRBD1 identical over 7 bases. Germline lookup yields CDR1 SGHAT and CDR2 FQNNGV. The CDR3 covers 15 residues. The ends lost 4 bases at V and 4 bases at J; junction bases unmatched: 9. The CDR3 nucleotides are TGTGCCAGCAGCTCCACGACAGGGCTTGCCTATGGCTACACCTTC. This sequence encodes CASSSTTGLAYGYTF.

This clonotype was counted a few times. The V call is TRBV9, the J call TRBJ1-2; weak D call: TRBD1 (6 bases). This CDR3 contains 14 residues. Trimming removed 4 bases at V and 6 bases at J, with 16 bases between. Germline V gene data show CDR1 as SGDLS and CDR2 as YYNGEE. The CDR3 DNA follows: TGTGCCAGCAGCTCATCCGGACAGTTTCATGGCTACACCTTC. As protein: CASSSSGQFHGYTF.

This clonotype was observed many times. This chain uses TRBV11-1 with TRBJ2-1, with 12 bases aligning to TRBD2. The junction had 5 bases not matched to a gene; V was cut back by 5 bases and J by 3 bases. Germline values: CDR1 SGHAT, CDR2 FQDESV (reference sequence). The CDR3 sequence is 16 residues long. The CDR3 DNA sequence: TGTGCCAGCAGCAAAGGACTAGCGGGGTTCTACAATGAGCAGTTCTTC. Encoded protein: CASSKGLAGFYNEQFF. The entire variable domain, with the rest obtained from reference TRBV11-1 and TRBJ2-1, is as follows: EAEVAQSPRYKITEKSQAVAFWCDPISGHATLYWYRQILGQGPELLVQFQDESVVDDSQLPKDRFSAERLKGVDSTLKIQPAELGDSAMYLCASSKGLAGFYNEQFFGPGTRLTVL.

There are a few counts of this clonotype. J is TRBJ2-3 and V is TRBV9; TRBD2 matches at 15 bases. With 0 bases clipped from V and 3 bases from J, the junction kept 2 bases outside the gene matches. Germline assignment: CDR1 SGDLS and CDR2 YYNGEE. The CDR3 consists of 17 residues. In DNA, the CDR3 is TGTGCCAGCAGCGTAGGGACTAGCGGGAGGGTTACAGATACGCAGTATTTT. It translates to CASSVGTSGRVTDTQYF.

This clonotype was recorded at least ten times. The chain joins TRBV5-1 to TRBJ2-1, with 8 bases fitting TRBD1. In germline, CDR1 is SGHRS, CDR2 YFSETQ. The CDR3 contains 16 residues. V shed 4 bases, J shed 2 bases, and the junction held 8 bases outside the gene matches. DNA for the CDR3: TGCGCCAGCAGCCAGGCTGCAGGGGGCCCCTACAATGAGCAGTTCTTC. Translated: CASSQAAGGPYNEQFF. Looking up the rest from reference TRBV5-1 and TRBJ2-1 gives the full variable domain: KAGVTQTPRYLIKTRGQQVTLSCSPISGHRSVSWYQQTPGQGLQFLFEYFSETQRNKGNFPGRFSGRQFSNSRSEMNVSTLELGDSALYLCASSQAAGGPYNEQFFGPGTRLTVL.

This clonotype has just a few counts. The rearrangement uses TRBV20-1 and TRBJ2-1, with a weak D call TRBD2 (6 bases). From germline, CDR1 is DFQATT and CDR2 SNEGSKA (reference sequence). V lost 4 bases and J lost 6, with 16 bases in between. The CDR3 extends over 14 amino acids. CDR3 sequence reads: CSAKTPAGSNEQFF. In DNA, the CDR3 is TGCAGTGCTAAGACGCCCGCGGGGAGCAATGAGCAGTTCTTC.

The table lists this clonotype with a few counts. This sequence joins TRBV6-1 and TRBJ1-3; 9 bases line up with TRBD1. CDR1 MNHNS and CDR2 SASEGT come from the germline V gene. The V and J ends lost 6 bases and 0 bases, in that order; junction bases with no gene match: 9. The CDR3 runs to 17 residues. CDR3 sequence: CASRRTGVSHSGNTIYF. DNA for the CDR3: TGTGCCAGCAGAAGGACAGGGGTGTCCCACTCTGGAAACACCATATATTTT.

This clonotype has a handful of counts. This rearrangement joins TRBV15 to TRBJ2-4; possible D gene TRBD2, 6 bases. The CDR3 has 19 amino acids. The V gene lost 4 bases and the J gene lost 0 bases, with 22 bases spanning the gap. Looked up from germline, CDR1 is LNHNV and CDR2 is YYDKDF (reference sequence). The CDR3 is CATSKARDWGTEAKNIQYF. The CDR3 DNA reads as TGTGCCACCAGCAAAGCAAGGGACTGGGGCACCGAAGCCAAAAACATTCAGTACTTC.

A few counts support this clonotype. CDR3 sequence (DNA): TGCGCCAGCAGCTTGGCCGTTAGCGGGGGAGCAGAGACCCAGTACTTC. Protein sequence: CASSLAVSGGAETQYF. This sequence joins TRBV5-1 and TRBJ2-5, with TRBD2 matching 9 bases. Germline V lookup: CDR1 SGHRS, CDR2 YFSETQ. The CDR3 totals 16 residues. Trimming at V came to 0 bases and at J to 4 bases, leaving 7 bases not matched to a gene.

The chain carries TRBV3-1 and TRBJ2-7; 12 bases map to TRBD2. CDR3 size: 15 residues. The V and J ends lost 3 bases and 4 bases, in that order; junction bases with no gene match: 4. Germline assignment: CDR1 LGHDT and CDR2 YNNKEL (reference sequence). DNA of the CDR3: TGTGCCAGCAGCCAGACTAGCGGGAGTTATTACGAGCAGTACTTC. Translating gives CASSQTSGSYYEQYF.

This clonotype was seen more than once but under ten times. The chain has TRBV28 and TRBJ2-7, with a weak D call TRBD1 (6 bases). Germline values: CDR1 MDHEN, CDR2 SYDVKM. CDR3 length: 14 amino acids. Trimming pared 7 bases from V and 0 bases from J, leaving 13 bases between. This CDR3 reads CASNTGWTSYEQYF. In DNA, the CDR3 is TGTGCCAGCAATACAGGGTGGACCTCCTACGAGCAGTACTTC.

This clonotype has only a few counts. The genes are TRBV5-6 and TRBJ2-3; 14 bases fit TRBD2. Germline V gene data show CDR1 as SGHDT and CDR2 as YYEEEE. Trimming took 4 bases from V and 6 from J; bases not matched to a gene: 10. The length of the CDR3 is 17 residues. DNA of the CDR3: TGTGCCAGCAGCCCCGGGACTAGCGGGAGAAGGGTGGATACGCAGTATTTT. Protein sequence: CASSPGTSGRRVDTQYF.

Many counts were recorded for this clonotype. The chain couples TRBV29-1 to TRBJ2-7; 8 bases align to TRBD1. CDR3 length equals 13 residues. The J segment lost 0 bases and the V segment lost 4 bases, leaving 2 bases of the junction unmatched. CDR1 and CDR2 (germline): SQVTM, ANQGSEA. The CDR3 is CSVGQGYSYEQYF. The CDR3 DNA sequence: TGCAGCGTTGGACAGGGGTACTCCTACGAGCAGTACTTC.

This clonotype was recorded at least ten times. In DNA form, the CDR3 reads TGCAGTGCTAGCATGGGGGTTGGAAGTTACGAGGCTAACTATGGCTACACCTTC. Encoded protein: CSASMGVGSYEANYGYTF. The genes are TRBV20-1 and TRBJ1-2; perhaps TRBD1 as D (5 bases). Trimming took off 3 bases at V and 0 bases at J, with 23 bases between the two ends. In germline, CDR1 is DFQATT, CDR2 SNEGSKA (reference sequence). This CDR3 is 18 amino acids long.